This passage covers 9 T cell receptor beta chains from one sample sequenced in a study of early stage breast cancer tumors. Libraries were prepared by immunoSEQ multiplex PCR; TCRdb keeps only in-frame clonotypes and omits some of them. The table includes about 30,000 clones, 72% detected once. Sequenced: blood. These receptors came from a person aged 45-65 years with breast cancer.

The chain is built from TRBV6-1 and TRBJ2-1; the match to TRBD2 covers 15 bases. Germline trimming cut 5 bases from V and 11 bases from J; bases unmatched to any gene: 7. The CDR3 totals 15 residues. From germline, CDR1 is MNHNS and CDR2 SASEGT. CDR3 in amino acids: CASSPPGLAGGKQFF. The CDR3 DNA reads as TGTGCCAGCAGTCCCCCGGGACTAGCGGGGGGCAAGCAGTTCTTC.

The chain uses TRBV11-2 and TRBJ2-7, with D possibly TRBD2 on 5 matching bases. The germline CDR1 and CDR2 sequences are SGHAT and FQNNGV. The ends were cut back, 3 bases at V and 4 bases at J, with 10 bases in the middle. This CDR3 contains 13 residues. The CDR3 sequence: CASSFEREYEQYF. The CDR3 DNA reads TGTGCCAGCAGCTTTGAAAGGGAGTACGAGCAGTACTTC.

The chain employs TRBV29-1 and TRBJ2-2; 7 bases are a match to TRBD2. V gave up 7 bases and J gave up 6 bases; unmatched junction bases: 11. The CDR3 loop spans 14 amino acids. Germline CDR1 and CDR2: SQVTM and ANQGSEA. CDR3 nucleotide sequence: TGCAGCGCCGACCGCGGGAGCGAGGCCGGGGAGCTGTTTTTT. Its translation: CSADRGSEAGELFF.

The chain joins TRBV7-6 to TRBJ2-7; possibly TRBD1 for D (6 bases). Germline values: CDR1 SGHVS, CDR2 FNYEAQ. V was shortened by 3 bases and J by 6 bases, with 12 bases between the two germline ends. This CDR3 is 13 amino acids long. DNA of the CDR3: TGTGCCAGCAGCTTGGGTCCACAGGGCGAGCAGTACTTC. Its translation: CASSLGPQGEQYF.

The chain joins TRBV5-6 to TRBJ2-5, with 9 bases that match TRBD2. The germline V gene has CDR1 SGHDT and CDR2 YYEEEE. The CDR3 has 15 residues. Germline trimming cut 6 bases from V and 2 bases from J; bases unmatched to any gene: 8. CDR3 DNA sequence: TGTGCCAGCACCTTCTACCTAGCGGGGCAAGAGACCCAGTACTTC. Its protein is CASTFYLAGQETQYF.

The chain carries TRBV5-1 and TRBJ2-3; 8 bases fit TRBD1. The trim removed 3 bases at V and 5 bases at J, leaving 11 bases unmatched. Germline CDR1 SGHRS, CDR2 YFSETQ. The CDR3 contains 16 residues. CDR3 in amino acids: CASSSTGGAWEDTQYF. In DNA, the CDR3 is TGCGCCAGCAGCTCCACAGGGGGAGCATGGGAAGATACGCAGTATTTT.

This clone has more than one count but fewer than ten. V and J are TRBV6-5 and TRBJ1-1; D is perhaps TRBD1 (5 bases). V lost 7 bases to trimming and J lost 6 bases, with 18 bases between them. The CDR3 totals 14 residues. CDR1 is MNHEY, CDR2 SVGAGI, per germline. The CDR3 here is CASTSSGGWAEAFF. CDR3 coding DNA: TGTGCCAGCACCTCCTCTGGGGGATGGGCTGAAGCTTTCTTT.

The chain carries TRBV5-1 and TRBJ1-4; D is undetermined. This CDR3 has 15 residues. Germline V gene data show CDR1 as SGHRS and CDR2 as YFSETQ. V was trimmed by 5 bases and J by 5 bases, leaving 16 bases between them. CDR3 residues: CASRGTVSANEKLFF. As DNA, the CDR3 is TGCGCCAGCAGGGGTACCGTGTCGGCCAATGAAAAACTGTTTTTT.

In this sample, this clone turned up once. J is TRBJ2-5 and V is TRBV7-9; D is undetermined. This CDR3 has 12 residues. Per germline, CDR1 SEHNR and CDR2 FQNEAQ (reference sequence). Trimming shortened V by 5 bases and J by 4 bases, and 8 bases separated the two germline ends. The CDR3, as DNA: TGTGCCAGCAGCGGAGTGGGAGAGACCCAGTACTTC. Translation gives CASSGVGETQYF.